Listed below are T cell receptor beta chains from one sample, sequenced in a study of T cells in Graves' hyperthyroidism and ophthalmopathy. TCRdb re-called the multiplex PCR reads through MiXCR, storing one row per CDR3 protein. The sample shows over 500,000 distinct CDR3 sequences, under 20% of them seen only once. The sample was blood. These TCRs come from a woman aged 18-35 years with Graves' ophthalmopathy. Each CDR3 is given with its conserved first and last residue. The D gene is left open where the match is weak. The size entry is marked missing in some rows and otherwise reads once, few, many or a size class.

d_gene	v_gene	j_gene	abundance	CDR3nt	CDR3aa
TRBD1	TRBV20-1	TRBJ2-1	.	TGCAGTGCTAGCCCGGGACAGGGGATAGGTGAGCAGTTCTTC	CSASPGQGIGEQFF
TRBD2	TRBV2	TRBJ2-7	.	TGTGCCAGCAGATCCCCCACTAGCGGGGGGGACTACGAGCAGTACTTC	CASRSPTSGGDYEQYF
TRBD2	TRBV5-1	TRBJ2-6	.	TGCGCCAGCAGCATAGAAGCGGGAGGTACCGGGGCCAACGTCCTGACTTTC	CASSIEAGGTGANVLTF
.	TRBV28	TRBJ1-5	many	TGTGCCAGCAGGAACTCGAGGTTCCGGCAGCCCCAGCATTTT	CASRNSRFRQPQHF
.	TRBV27	TRBJ1-5	.	TGTGCCAGCGGTTGGGGGGGCAATCAGCCCCAGCATTTT	CASGWGGNQPQHF
.	TRBV18	TRBJ1-1	many	TGTGCCAGCTCCAAACCTACAAGTGCGGAAGCTTTCTTT	CASSKPTSAEAFF
.	TRBV6-1	TRBJ2-7	few	TGTGCCAGCAGTAAAAACGCGGAGGGGGCCACCTACGAGCAGTACTTC	CASSKNAEGATYEQYF
.	TRBV4-3	TRBJ1-2	many	TGCGCCAGCAGCCAAGAGGGGGGGTCCGTCTATGGCTACACCTTC	CASSQEGGSVYGYTF
TRBD2	TRBV2	TRBJ2-1	many	TGTGCCACCTTCCGGACTAGCGGGGCCAATGAGCAGTTCTTC	CATFRTSGANEQFF
.	TRBV7-8	TRBJ1-5	many	TGTGCCAGCAGCCCCCTGACAGGAAGAAAGCAGCCCCAGCATTTT	CASSPLTGRKQPQHF
TRBD2	TRBV29-1	TRBJ2-3	many	TGCAGCGTTGACGGCGCGGGAGGGCCGAGAGATACGCAGTATTTT	CSVDGAGGPRDTQYF
TRBD2	TRBV28	TRBJ2-2	few	TGTGCCAGCAGACTAGCGGGGAACACCGGGGAGCTGTTTTTT	CASRLAGNTGELFF
.	TRBV19	TRBJ1-5	.	TGTGCCACCCAGGACAGAGGGTATAGCAATCAGCCCCAGCATTTT	CATQDRGYSNQPQHF
.	TRBV29-1	TRBJ1-6	few	TGCAGCGTTGAGCTGGACTCAAATTCACCCCTCCACTTT	CSVELDSNSPLHF
.	TRBV28	TRBJ2-7	many	TGTGCCAGCAGTCGAAGAGCAACCTACGAGCAGTACTTC	CASSRRATYEQYF
.	TRBV3-1	TRBJ2-1	.	TGTGCCAGCAGCCCCCGGCCATGGGGAGGGGGTTCCTACAATGAGCAGTTCTTC	CASSPRPWGGGSYNEQFF
.	TRBV7-9	TRBJ2-2	few	TGTGCCAGCAGCTTATCCGCGCCACAGGGATACACCGGGGAGCTGTTTTTT	CASSLSAPQGYTGELFF
.	TRBV12-3/TRBV12-4	TRBJ2-5	.	TGTGCCAGCAGTCTAGCCGGAGAGGGGTGGAAGACCCAGTACTTC	CASSLAGEGWKTQYF
.	TRBV5-6	TRBJ2-1	few	TGTGCCAGAGCTAGACCAATTGAAGGCAATGAGCAGTTCTTC	CARARPIEGNEQFF
TRBD2	TRBV12-3/TRBV12-4	TRBJ2-7	many	TGTGCCAGCAGTCCTCGGGAGGGAGGGACCGAGCAGTACTTC	CASSPREGGTEQYF
.	TRBV2	TRBJ1-2	many	TGTGCCAGCAGTGAAACAGGAGCTTATGGCTACACCTTC	CASSETGAYGYTF
.	TRBV19	TRBJ1-1	.	TGTGCCAGTAGTAGCCTAAAGTTGAACACTGAAGCTTTCTTT	CASSSLKLNTEAFF
.	TRBV7-9	TRBJ2-1	many	TGTGCCAGCAGTGCCACAATAGAGTACAATGAGCAGTTCTTC	CASSATIEYNEQFF
TRBD1	TRBV30	TRBJ1-3	many	TGTGCCTGGACCCCGGGACAGGGAGTTCCCCCAAACACCATATATTTT	CAWTPGQGVPPNTIYF
.	TRBV27	TRBJ2-3	.	TGTGCCAGCAGGTTCTTGGGGGGAGGCACAGATACGCAGTATTTT	CASRFLGGGTDTQYF
.	TRBV9	TRBJ2-2	once	TGTGCCAGCAGCGCCCAGGGCCCCAACACCGGGGAGCTGTTTTTT	CASSAQGPNTGELFF
.	TRBV6-2/TRBV6-3	TRBJ2-3	many	TGTGCCAGCAGTTACTCTCCGACCCTAACCACAGATACGCAGTATTTT	CASSYSPTLTTDTQYF
TRBD2	TRBV11-2	TRBJ2-7	many	TGTGCCAGCAGCCCCCGACTAGCGGAGTACTTCTACGAGCAGTACTTC	CASSPRLAEYFYEQYF
.	TRBV29-1	TRBJ1-2	.	TGCAGCGTCCACCAGGGTTTCGGCTACACCTTC	CSVHQGFGYTF
.	TRBV27	TRBJ2-1	many	TGTGCCAGCAGTTCCGAACCCCACCCGGACGAGCAGTTCTTC	CASSSEPHPDEQFF
.	TRBV6-1	TRBJ1-3	.	TGTGCCAGCAGCATTTCCGGACAGTCCTCTGGAAACACCATATATTTT	CASSISGQSSGNTIYF
.	TRBV27	TRBJ1-2	many	TGTGCCAGCAGGCCGACTATTAGGGATGGCTACACCTTC	CASRPTIRDGYTF
.	TRBV6-1	TRBJ2-1	.	TGTGCCAGCACCGATGGGCTCAGAAACAATGAGCAGTTCTTC	CASTDGLRNNEQFF
TRBD1	TRBV7-8	TRBJ1-5	.	TGTGCCAGCATCAAGGACAGGTTTAGCAATCAGCCCCAGCATTTT	CASIKDRFSNQPQHF
TRBD2	TRBV5-5	TRBJ2-1	few	TGTGCCAGCAGCTTGGGGGGACTAGAGGGGAATGAGCAGTTCTTC	CASSLGGLEGNEQFF
TRBD1	TRBV4-1	TRBJ2-7	.	TGCGCCAGCAGCCAGCCCCCGGGACAGGAATACGAGCAGTACTTC	CASSQPPGQEYEQYF
.	TRBV7-9	TRBJ2-1	many	TGTGCCAGCAGCTTTCGTCCAAACCTCTACAATGAGCAGTTCTTC	CASSFRPNLYNEQFF
.	TRBV6-1	TRBJ2-2	.	TGTGCCAGCAGCTCATTCTTGGCCGGGGAGCTGTTTTTT	CASSSFLAGELFF
TRBD2	TRBV7-2	TRBJ2-1	.	TGTGCCAGCAGCTTAGCTGCTAGCGGAAACAATGAGCAGTTCTTC	CASSLAASGNNEQFF
.	TRBV30	TRBJ1-1	many	TGTGCCTGGAGTAAAGTACAACTAGCGGAAGCTTTCTTT	CAWSKVQLAEAFF
TRBD1	TRBV20-1	TRBJ1-2	.	TGCAGTGCTAGAGATCAGGGGGGGGGCAGGAACTATGGCTACACCTTC	CSARDQGGGRNYGYTF
TRBD2	TRBV20-1	TRBJ2-2	.	TGCAGTGCTAGAGAGTTAAGGCGGGAGGGCCTCGGCGGGGAGCTGTTTTTT	CSARELRREGLGGELFF
.	TRBV28	TRBJ2-1	many	TGTGCCAGCAGTTTAGGGGCCGGTGAGCAGTTCTTC	CASSLGAGEQFF
TRBD2	TRBV6-2/TRBV6-3	TRBJ2-1	many	TGTGCCAGCAGTCCCCAGCTAGCGGGAGGCGATGAGCAGTTCTTC	CASSPQLAGGDEQFF
.	TRBV2	TRBJ1-5	few	TGTGCCAGCAGTGATGGGAGGAACGCTAATCAGCCCCAGCATTTT	CASSDGRNANQPQHF
.	TRBV28	TRBJ1-5	many	TGTGCCAGCAGTTTCGCCGAATCGCTCAATCAGCCCCAGCATTTT	CASSFAESLNQPQHF
TRBD1	TRBV20-1	TRBJ2-2	many	TGCAGTGCTAGAGATGCGGACAGGGGGCTCGGCACCGGGGAGCTGTTTTTT	CSARDADRGLGTGELFF
TRBD2	TRBV7-8	TRBJ2-5	.	TGTGCCAGCAGCTTTTTAACACTTAGCGGGAGGGCGGTGACCCAGTACTTC	CASSFLTLSGRAVTQYF
.	TRBV28	TRBJ1-1	many	TGTGCCAGCAGTTTAGTGAGACGGTACACTGAAGCTTTCTTT	CASSLVRRYTEAFF
.	TRBV30	TRBJ1-1	many	TGTGCCTGGAAAAGCACTGAAGCTTTCTTT	CAWKSTEAFF
TRBD1	TRBV20-1	TRBJ2-3	.	TGCAGTGCTAGAAGGGGCGCGGACAGGACAGATACGCAGTATTTT	CSARRGADRTDTQYF
.	TRBV11-2	TRBJ1-4	.	TGTGCCAGCAGGTCGTTTGGGAGTGTTAATGAAAAACTGTTTTTT	CASRSFGSVNEKLFF
TRBD2	TRBV5-5	TRBJ2-5	many	TGTGCCAGCAGCTTGGAGGGTCTAGCGGGGGGAGAGACCCAGTACTTC	CASSLEGLAGGETQYF
TRBD2	TRBV27	TRBJ2-7	.	TGTGCCACCGGGACTACATCCTACGAGCAGTACTTC	CATGTTSYEQYF